This passage covers 16 T cell receptor beta chains from one sample sequenced in a study of technical replicates of blood from a few donors. Assay used: immunoSEQ multiplex PCR; TCRdb lists only in-frame clones, some missing. The sample contains approximately 64,000 clones, around 87% of which appear only once. Sequences were obtained from PBMCs. The origin of the receptors is a human donor in good health. Some clones in this sample may be carry-over from other donors' samples.

The J gene is TRBJ2-1, the V gene TRBV7-9; 14 bases map to TRBD2. J gave up 3 bases and V 1 base, and 5 bases lay outside the gene matches. The germline V gene encodes CDR1 SEHNR and CDR2 FQNEAQ (reference sequence). This CDR3 spans 18 amino acids. CDR3 bases: TGTGCCAGCAGCTTAGACGGGACTAGCGGGGGATACTACAATGAGCAGTTCTTC. Its translation: CASSLDGTSGGYYNEQFF.

This chain uses TRBV4-3 with TRBJ2-1; 14 bases fit TRBD2. Unmatched junction bases numbered 16, after V lost 4 bases and J lost 2 bases. Germline V gene lookup returns CDR1 LGHNA and CDR2 YSLEER. The CDR3 is made up of 21 amino acids. In DNA, the CDR3 is TGCGCCAGCAGCCCCAGTAACCGATCGGGACTAGCGGGAGAAACCTACAATGAGCAGTTCTTC. This codes for CASSPSNRSGLAGETYNEQFF.

J is TRBJ2-3 and V is TRBV6-1; D call uncertain. Trimming left V 2 bases short and J 3 bases short, with 18 bases between. CDR1 is MNHNS and CDR2 is SASEGT in the germline V gene. This CDR3 spans 17 amino acids. The CDR3 sequence: CASSETGSTKGTDTQYF. In DNA, the CDR3 is TGTGCCAGCAGTGAAACGGGTAGCACTAAAGGAACAGATACGCAGTATTTT.

Here the CDR3 reads CASTAGGANTGELFF. CDR3 DNA: TGTGCCAGCACCGCGGGCGGCGCGAACACCGGGGAGCTGTTTTTT. V gene TRBV6-5 combines with J gene TRBJ2-2, with D possibly matching TRBD2 (5 bases). This CDR3 contains 15 residues. Trimming removed 7 bases at V and 0 bases at J, with 12 bases between. Germline CDR1 is MNHEY and CDR2 is SVGAGI.

The V gene is TRBV2, the J gene TRBJ2-7; D is undetermined. The CDR3 runs to 11 residues. The V gene's germline CDR1 is SNHLY and CDR2 FYNNEI. Between the trimmed V and J ends, which lost 6 bases and 6 bases, there was a span of 9 bases. The CDR3 sequence is CASRALIEQYF. In DNA, the CDR3 is TGTGCCAGCAGGGCCCTTATCGAGCAGTACTTC.

V and J are TRBV5-6 and TRBJ2-2; 14 bases are a match to TRBD2. The V gene end was trimmed by 5 bases and the J gene end by 4 bases; junction bases not matched to a gene: 1. The germline gives CDR1 SGHDT, CDR2 YYEEEE. The CDR3 loop spans 15 amino acids. CDR3 in amino acids: CASRGLAGVTGELFF. The CDR3 nucleotides are TGTGCCAGCAGGGGACTAGCGGGGGTCACCGGGGAGCTGTTTTTT.

The V gene is TRBV2, the J gene TRBJ2-7; 10 nucleotides align to TRBD1. Germline trimming cut 5 bases from V and 2 bases from J; bases unmatched to any gene: 3. CDR3 length: 14 amino acids. The germline V gene has CDR1 SNHLY and CDR2 FYNNEI. CDR3 DNA: TGTGCCAGCAGTTGGACAGGGGGAGCCTACGAGCAGTACTTC. It specifies CASSWTGGAYEQYF.

V and J are TRBV4-3 and TRBJ2-5, with TRBD2 as a possible D gene (7 bases). Germline V gene data show CDR1 as LGHNA and CDR2 as YSLEER. This CDR3 is 17 amino acids long. Trimming shortened V by 3 bases and J by 5 bases, and 22 bases separated the two germline ends. The CDR3 coding sequence is TGCGCCAGCAGCCATTTGGAAAGGGGGGGAAAGATCGAGACCCAGTACTTC. It yields the protein CASSHLERGGKIETQYF.

The chain uses TRBV15 and TRBJ1-4; D call uncertain. CDR1 is LNHNV, CDR2 YYDKDF, per germline (reference sequence). The germline V and J ends were trimmed by 0 bases and 2 bases, with 10 bases remaining between them. This CDR3 comprises 16 residues. Here the CDR3 DNA reads TGTGCCACCAGCAGAGAGGTTGCGGTGACTAATGAAAAACTGTTTTTT. It encodes CATSREVAVTNEKLFF. The variable domain in full, completed from reference TRBV15 and TRBJ1-4, reads DAMVIQNPRYQVTQFGKPVTLSCSQTLNHNVMYWYQQKSSQAPKLLFHYYDKDFNNEADTPDNFQSRRPNTSFCFLDIRSPGLGDTAMYLCATSREVAVTNEKLFFGSGTQLSVL.

This clone appeared a single time. The rearrangement joins TRBV6-5 to TRBJ1-6; 9 nucleotides agree with TRBD1. V trimming: 7 bases; J trimming: 14 bases; junction bases outside the gene matches: 6. CDR1 is MNHEY and CDR2 is SVGAGI in the germline V gene. The CDR3 length is 12 residues. The CDR3 DNA sequence: TGTGCCAGCACGGGACAGGGTCGTACCCTCCACTTT. Its protein is CASTGQGRTLHF.

The CDR3 region is CASSSLARSGNTIYF. The CDR3 DNA is TGTGCCAGCAGTAGCCTAGCGCGCTCTGGAAACACCATATATTTT. The rearrangement uses TRBV27 and TRBJ1-3, with D hard to call. This CDR3 spans 15 amino acids. Germline V gene data show CDR1 as MNHEY and CDR2 as SMNVEV (reference sequence). Trimming cost V 5 bases and J 0 bases, with 11 bases left between them.

The chain employs TRBV19 and TRBJ2-1, with D possibly TRBD2 on 5 matching bases. The V gene lost 3 bases and the J gene lost 2 bases, with 11 bases spanning the gap. The CDR3 has 15 amino acids. CDR1 is LNHDA, CDR2 SQIVND, per germline (reference sequence). DNA of the CDR3: TGTGCCAGTAGTATGAGGGAGCCAGCCTACAATGAGCAGTTCTTC. It is translated as CASSMREPAYNEQFF.

The V gene is TRBV6-1, the J gene TRBJ1-2; no clear D gene. In germline, CDR1 is MNHNS, CDR2 SASEGT. V lost 0 bases and J lost 8, with 16 bases in between. The CDR3 length is 15 residues. CDR3 in DNA: TGTGCCAGCAGTGAAGCGCGAGGGATAGTTGGGGGCTACACCTTC. It translates to CASSEARGIVGGYTF.

The chain recombines TRBV5-4 with TRBJ2-7; D is unresolved. Germline lookup yields CDR1 SGHNT and CDR2 YYREEE (reference sequence). There are 15 residues in the CDR3. Trimming left V 0 bases short and J 0 bases short, with 10 bases between. CDR3 region: CASSLAGTASYEQYF. The CDR3 DNA is TGTGCCAGCAGCTTGGCCGGAACAGCCTCCTACGAGCAGTACTTC. Filled out from reference TRBV5-4 and TRBJ2-7, the complete variable domain reads ETGVTQSPTHLIKTRGQQVTLRCSSQSGHNTVSWYQQALGQGPQFIFQYYREEENGRGNFPPRFSGLQFPNYSSELNVNALELDDSALYLCASSLAGTASYEQYFGPGTRLTVT.

This clone has only a few counts. V gene TRBV11-2 combines with J gene TRBJ2-7; TRBD1 might be the D (6 bases). Germline values: CDR1 SGHAT, CDR2 FQNNGV. The CDR3 has 15 amino acids. The V gene lost 4 bases and the J gene lost 3 bases, with 16 bases spanning the gap. As DNA, the CDR3 is TGTGCCAGCAGCTCCCTCCGGGACACGGGCTACGAGCAGTACTTC. Translation: CASSSLRDTGYEQYF.

This clone was observed a few times. This rearrangement joins TRBV7-9 to TRBJ2-7, with 9 bases lining up with TRBD2. The germline CDR1 and CDR2 sequences are SEHNR and FQNEAQ (reference sequence). This CDR3 comprises 19 residues. Trimming cost V 5 bases and J 2 bases; bases outside gene matches: 19. In DNA form, the CDR3 reads TGTGCCAGCAGCCAAAGGTCGGGGACTAGCAAGACTTTAACCTACGAGCAGTACTTC. Amino acid sequence: CASSQRSGTSKTLTYEQYF.